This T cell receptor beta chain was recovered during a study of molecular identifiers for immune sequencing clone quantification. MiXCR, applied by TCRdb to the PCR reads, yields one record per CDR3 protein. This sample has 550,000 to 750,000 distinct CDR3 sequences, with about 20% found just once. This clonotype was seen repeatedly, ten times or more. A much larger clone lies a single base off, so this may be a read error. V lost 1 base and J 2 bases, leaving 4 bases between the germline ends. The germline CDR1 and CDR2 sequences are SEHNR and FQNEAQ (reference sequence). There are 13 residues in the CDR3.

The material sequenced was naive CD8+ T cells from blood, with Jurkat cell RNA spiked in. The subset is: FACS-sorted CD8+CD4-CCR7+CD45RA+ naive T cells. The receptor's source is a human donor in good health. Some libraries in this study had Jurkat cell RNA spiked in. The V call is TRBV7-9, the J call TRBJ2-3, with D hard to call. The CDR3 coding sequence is TGTGCCAGCAGCTTAGTCATCACAGATACGCAGTATTTT. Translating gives CASSLVITDTQYF. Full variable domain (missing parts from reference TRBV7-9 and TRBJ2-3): DTGVSQNPRHKITKRGQNVTFRCDPISEHNRLYWYRQTLGQGPEFLTYFQNEAQLEKSRLLSDRFSAERPKGSFSTLEIQRTEQGDSAMYLCASSLVITDTQYFGPGTRLTVL.